The rows below give T cell receptor beta chains drawn from one sample of a study of CD8 T cells in Susac syndrome. TCRdb re-called the immunoSEQ multiplex PCR reads with MiXCR, one entry per CDR3 protein. Of about 240,000 distinct CDR3 sequences listed, around 96% are singletons. Material: CD4+ T cells from PBMCs. All receptors derive from a human donor with Susac syndrome. Each CDR3 is given without its conserved first and last residue.

cdr3_length	v_call	cdr3_aa
13	TRBV4-1	ASSQLHRPYNEQF
14	TRBV9	ASSGLLGTGNEKLF
11	TRBV20-1	SAQREGQETQY
13	TRBV11-1	ASSSRDGRNEKLF
13	TRBV27	ASSRPGAGANVLT
13	TRBV7-7	ASSLGGTGGETQY
11	TRBV11-3	ASRPGNTGELF
11	TRBV12-5	ASAGTDNQPQH
13	TRBV29-1	SGSQAGGLGNEQF
10	TRBV18	ASRGGYNEQF
11	TRBV5-1	ASSLVGENEQF
12	TRBV29-1	SVSADTEAYEQY
13	TRBV29-1	SVGRGTRTYNEQF
14	TRBV3-1	ASSQDFNAGTYEQY
11	TRBV28	ASSGWSNQPQH
14	TRBV7-8	ASSSVDRGQSYEQY
12	TRBV6-5	ASRRPGTYNEQF
11	TRBV30	AWKGDGNAEAF
9	TRBV6-6	ASRTANEQF
14	TRBV5-6	ASSVTRGELSTEAF
13	TRBV28	ASSSLADPGYEQY
11	TRBV3-1	ASSQEGALGAF
13	TRBV5-1	ASSWGRQMNYGYT
12	TRBV14	ASSPFGAKNIQY
14	TRBV5-1	ASSSDLGAGANVLT
13	TRBV4-1	ASSRPGTANEKLF
10	TRBV6-5	ASLGMNTEAF
10	TRBV24-1	ATSEQDYGYT
13	TRBV2	ASTPRGSRNQPQH
15	TRBV14	ASSQERVAWERKTQY
18	TRBV3-1	ASSQDPTGTGVRSYNEQF
12	TRBV18	ASSPSTVNTEAF
12	TRBV12-3/TRBV12-4	ASSPGQGSTEAF
11	TRBV12-3/TRBV12-4	ASSNRDREKLF
12	TRBV5-4	ASRSGTSTDTQY
13	TRBV30	AWSPNRAFGYGYT
15	TRBV4-1	ASSQVGLAAGGDTQY
12	TRBV20-1	SARDLGRTDGYT
14	TRBV19	ASSIIARLGPTEAF
11	TRBV2	AARAENTGELF
9	TRBV29-1	SVVNGRESI
14	TRBV5-1	ASSWGATGGSDTQY
13	TRBV2	ASSETSTGDETQY
13	TRBV4-1	ASSHRTASNEKLF
10	TRBV29-1	SAVGQSYEQY
10	TRBV20-1	SAHSLQNEQF
8	TRBV30	AWGNTEAF
13	TRBV7-2	ASSLVAGTEETQY
13	TRBV15	ATSRDRIRTNEQF
12	TRBV20-1	SACPPGAVETQY
9	TRBV9	ALRRRNEQF
12	TRBV29-1	SVDKTGAGYGYT
12	TRBV20-1	SAETITNSYEQY
12	TRBV25-1	ASSEPGGASGYT
14	TRBV11-3	ASSLGGTGGLWRLF
11	TRBV28	ASRAGYTGELF
13	TRBV5-6	ASSLGQGLMETQY